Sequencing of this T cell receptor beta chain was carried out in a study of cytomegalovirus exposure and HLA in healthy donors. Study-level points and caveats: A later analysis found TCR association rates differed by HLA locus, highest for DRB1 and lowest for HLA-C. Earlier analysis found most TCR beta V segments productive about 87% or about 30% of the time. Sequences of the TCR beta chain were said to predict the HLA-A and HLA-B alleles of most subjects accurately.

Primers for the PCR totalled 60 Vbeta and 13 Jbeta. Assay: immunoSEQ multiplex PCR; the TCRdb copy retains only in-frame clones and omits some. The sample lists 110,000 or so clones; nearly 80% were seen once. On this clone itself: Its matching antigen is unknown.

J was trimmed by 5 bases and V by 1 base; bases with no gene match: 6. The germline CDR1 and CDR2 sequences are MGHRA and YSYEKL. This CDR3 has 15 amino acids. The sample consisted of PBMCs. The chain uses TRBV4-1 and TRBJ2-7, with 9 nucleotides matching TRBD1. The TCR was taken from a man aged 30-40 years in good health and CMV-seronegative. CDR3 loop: CASSQGQGERNEQYF. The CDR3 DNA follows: TGCGCCAGCAGCCAAGGACAGGGGGAAAGGAACGAGCAGTACTTC.